The clone carrying this T cell receptor beta chain appeared once. The antigen is undetermined. CDR3 length: 13 residues. V lost 7 bases and J 6 bases, leaving 14 bases between the germline ends. Looked up from germline, CDR1 is SGDLS and CDR2 is YYNGEE. The time point is: newly diagnosed, previously untreated cHL patient sample. The data stem from a study of PD-1 blockade in classical Hodgkin lymphoma. Study-level points and caveats: The study reported lower baseline TCR diversity in newly diagnosed patients than in healthy donors.

TCRdb keeps only in-frame clones here, not all; method: immunoSEQ multiplex PCR. The sample shows 20,000 to 25,000 clones, around 94% of them seen only once. J is TRBJ2-1 and V is TRBV9; the D gene is possibly TRBD1 (5 bases). This receptor was obtained from a human donor with classical Hodgkin lymphoma. Specimen: peripheral blood mononuclear cells (PBMCs). In nucleotides, the CDR3 is TGTGCCAGCGCCCCCCAGGGTCCCAATGAGCAGTTCTTC. Translating gives CASAPQGPNEQFF.